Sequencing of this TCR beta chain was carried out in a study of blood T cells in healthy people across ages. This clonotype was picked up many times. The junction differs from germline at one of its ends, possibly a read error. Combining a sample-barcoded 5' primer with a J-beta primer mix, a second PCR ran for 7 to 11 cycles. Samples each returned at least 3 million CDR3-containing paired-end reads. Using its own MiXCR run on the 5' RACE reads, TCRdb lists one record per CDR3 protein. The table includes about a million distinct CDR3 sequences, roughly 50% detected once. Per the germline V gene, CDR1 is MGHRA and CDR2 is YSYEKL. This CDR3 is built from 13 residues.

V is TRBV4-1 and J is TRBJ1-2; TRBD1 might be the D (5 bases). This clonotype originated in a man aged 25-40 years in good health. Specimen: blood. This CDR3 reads CASSQGRAYGYTF. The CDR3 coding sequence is TGTGCCAGCAGCCAAGGCAGGGCGTATGGCTACACCTTC.